The rows below give T cell receptor beta chains drawn from one sample of a study of patients and donors after allogeneic stem cell transplantation. In TCRdb, the RT-PCR reads were re-called with MiXCR into one record per CDR3 protein. Of 900,000 to 1,000,000 distinct CDR3 sequences in the sample, about a sixth were seen once. Sequenced material: blood, either unsorted or a sorted T cell fraction (not recorded which). The receptors derive from a human donor who was either an allogeneic HSCT recipient or a stem cell or donor lymphocyte infusion donor (not recorded which). It is not recorded whose cells these are; they may come from a transplant donor. Both conserved end residues are trimmed from each CDR3. A D gene is named only where the DNA matches it firmly.

v_call: TRBV12-3/TRBV12-4; d_call: -; j_call: TRBJ2-1; cdr3_aa: ASDRGRSSYNEQF
v_call: TRBV9; d_call: -; j_call: TRBJ1-1; cdr3_aa: ASSVGPNTEAF
v_call: TRBV7-8; d_call: -; j_call: TRBJ2-7; cdr3_aa: ASSYLGQFSSYEQY
v_call: TRBV7-9; d_call: TRBD2; j_call: TRBJ2-1; cdr3_aa: ASSLVGGRAGDEQF
v_call: TRBV13; d_call: -; j_call: TRBJ2-3; cdr3_aa: ASKEWANPDTQY
v_call: TRBV7-9; d_call: -; j_call: TRBJ1-2; cdr3_aa: ASSQTTPAGYT
v_call: TRBV7-9; d_call: TRBD1; j_call: TRBJ2-2; cdr3_aa: ASSLGQGSYPGELF
v_call: TRBV5-4; d_call: TRBD1; j_call: TRBJ2-1; cdr3_aa: AGSWGTGPGRNEQF
v_call: TRBV10-3; d_call: -; j_call: TRBJ2-1; cdr3_aa: AISGGTGEQF
v_call: TRBV4-1; d_call: -; j_call: TRBJ2-7; cdr3_aa: ASSHPSGDTYEQY
v_call: TRBV12-3/TRBV12-4; d_call: -; j_call: TRBJ1-1; cdr3_aa: ASSSERNTEAF
v_call: TRBV13; d_call: -; j_call: TRBJ2-1; cdr3_aa: ASSLKGQLQDEQF
v_call: TRBV20-1; d_call: -; j_call: TRBJ2-1; cdr3_aa: SALSGFGYNEQF
v_call: TRBV13; d_call: TRBD2; j_call: TRBJ2-7; cdr3_aa: ASSPRGLAGDYEQY
v_call: TRBV7-6; d_call: -; j_call: TRBJ1-6; cdr3_aa: ASSLEGEPDMSPLH
v_call: TRBV20-1; d_call: TRBD2; j_call: TRBJ2-3; cdr3_aa: SARDRLAADTQY
v_call: TRBV27; d_call: -; j_call: TRBJ2-7; cdr3_aa: ASRSLPYEQY
v_call: TRBV12-3/TRBV12-4; d_call: TRBD1; j_call: TRBJ1-2; cdr3_aa: ASSGQGTAYGYT
v_call: TRBV27; d_call: -; j_call: TRBJ1-1; cdr3_aa: ASSLILDRMNTEAF
v_call: TRBV6-1; d_call: TRBD2; j_call: TRBJ2-1; cdr3_aa: ASSHTSGSLDEQF
v_call: TRBV7-9; d_call: TRBD1; j_call: TRBJ2-1; cdr3_aa: ASSLVRGQGTNEQF
v_call: TRBV7-2; d_call: -; j_call: TRBJ1-5; cdr3_aa: ASSLESSHSNQPQH
v_call: TRBV5-1; d_call: -; j_call: TRBJ2-7; cdr3_aa: ASSRDTERSYEQY
v_call: TRBV7-8; d_call: -; j_call: TRBJ1-1; cdr3_aa: ASSSPGAGETEAF
v_call: TRBV6-1; d_call: TRBD1; j_call: TRBJ2-1; cdr3_aa: ASSLRDRVPYNEQF
v_call: TRBV25-1; d_call: -; j_call: TRBJ2-5; cdr3_aa: ASSELAGTYQETQY
v_call: TRBV5-1; d_call: -; j_call: TRBJ1-1; cdr3_aa: ASTRDTATEAF
v_call: TRBV27; d_call: TRBD1; j_call: TRBJ1-2; cdr3_aa: ASSLGTGSSNYGYT
v_call: TRBV20-1; d_call: TRBD2; j_call: TRBJ2-5; cdr3_aa: SATGLAVRETQY